This TCR beta chain is drawn from a study of identifying expanded T cells in peripheral blood. With 4 bases clipped from V and 5 bases from J, the junction kept 5 bases outside the gene matches. Germline V CDR1 and CDR2: LNHDA, SQIVND (reference sequence). The length of the CDR3 is 14 residues. Only in-frame clones appear in the TCRdb table, and some are missing; sequencing was by immunoSEQ multiplex PCR. The profile shows some 96,000 clones, approximately 88% of them singletons. Healthy donors had no documented immune events, such as infections, while sampled. This chain connects TRBV19 to TRBJ2-5; 9 nucleotides align to TRBD2. The sequence was obtained from a person aged 18-70 years in good health. The sample comprised blood. CDR3 sequence (DNA): TGTGCCAGTAGTAGCGGGGGGGCACGGGAGACCCAGTACTTC. Amino acids: CASSSGGARETQYF.